These 7 T cell receptor beta chains share one sample of origin, sequenced in a study of blood T cell repertoires in COVID-19. Data came from immunoSEQ multiplex PCR; TCRdb stores just in-frame clones and leaves some out. The data contain approximately 220,000 clones, about 88% of them singletons. Sequencing was done on a sample of PBMCs or T cells enriched from blood (not recorded which). All receptors come from a woman under 40 who had been exposed to COVID-19.

This rearrangement joins TRBV7-9 to TRBJ2-7; 9 bases map to TRBD1. The CDR3 is 12 residues long. Trimming at V came to 10 bases and at J to 1 base, leaving 2 bases not matched to a gene. In germline, CDR1 is SEHNR, CDR2 FQNEAQ (reference sequence). The CDR3 reads CATGQGSYEQYF. The CDR3 nucleotides read TGTGCCACCGGACAGGGGTCCTACGAGCAGTACTTC.

The rearrangement joins TRBV5-1 to TRBJ2-5, with 7 bases identical to TRBD1. The V gene end was trimmed by 4 bases and the J gene end by 6 bases; junction bases not matched to a gene: 9. This CDR3 is 14 amino acids long. Germline CDR1 and CDR2: SGHRS and YFSETQ. The CDR3: CASSPETGRQTQYF. DNA for the CDR3: TGCGCCAGCAGCCCGGAGACAGGGCGGCAGACCCAGTACTTC.

The rearrangement joins TRBV7-2 to TRBJ2-7, with 7 bases fitting TRBD1. There are 14 residues in the CDR3. Germline values: CDR1 SGHTA, CDR2 FQGNSA. Trimming at V came to 1 base and at J to 2 bases, leaving 2 bases not matched to a gene. The CDR3 spells CASSLGQGAYEQYF. CDR3 sequence (DNA): TGTGCCAGCAGCTTAGGACAGGGAGCCTACGAGCAGTACTTC.

The chain carries TRBV6-5 and TRBJ2-3, with TRBD2 identical over 8 bases. The germline CDR1 and CDR2 sequences are MNHEY and SVGAGI. There are 15 residues in the CDR3. J was trimmed by 2 bases and V by 5 bases; bases with no gene match: 6. The CDR3: CASSMTSAPTDTQYF. CDR3 coding DNA: TGTGCCAGCAGTATGACTAGCGCACCCACAGATACGCAGTATTTT.

The rearrangement joins TRBV3-1 (or the pseudogene TRBV3-2) to TRBJ2-2; D is perhaps TRBD2 (7 bases). Per the germline V gene, CDR1 is LGHDT and CDR2 is YNNKEL (reference sequence). V was shortened by 1 base and J by 0 bases, with 9 bases between the two germline ends. This CDR3 is built from 16 residues. The CDR3 DNA reads TGTGCCAGCAGCCAAGCGGGGGGCTCGAACACCGGGGAGCTGTTTTTT. The encoded protein is CASSQAGGSNTGELFF.

The chain recombines TRBV19 with TRBJ2-3, with D possibly being TRBD2 (6 bases). The CDR3 is made up of 13 amino acids. Trimming cost V 8 bases and J 4 bases, with 13 bases left between them. The V gene's germline CDR1 is LNHDA and CDR2 SQIVND (reference sequence). CDR3 protein: CASGPSGADTQYF. CDR3 nucleotide sequence: TGTGCCAGTGGGCCCTCGGGGGCAGATACGCAGTATTTT.

The J gene is TRBJ2-2, the V gene TRBV11-3, with 11 bases that match TRBD2. The germline gives CDR1 SGHNT, CDR2 YENEEA. The CDR3 runs to 16 residues. V gave up 5 bases and J gave up 5 bases; unmatched junction bases: 7. The CDR3 loop is CASSETSGGPTGELFF. The DNA for the CDR3 is TGTGCCAGCAGCGAAACTAGCGGGGGACCAACCGGGGAGCTGTTTTTT.